A selection of T cell receptor beta chains follows, all from one sample in a study of siplizumab effects on memory and regulatory T cells. Repertoires were generated with immunoSEQ multiplex PCR, while TCRdb's copy carries only in-frame clones and drops some. The sample holds about 100,000 clones; 91% are singletons and the top ten take roughly 0.15%. Sequencing was performed on CD4+ T cells sorted from blood. The receptors were sampled from a human donor in good health. Each CDR3 is given with its conserved first and last residue. D genes are given only for firm matches. Some rows mark clone size as missing; the rest say once, few, many or name a class of expanded clone.

j_gene | d_gene | v_gene | abundance | CDR3aa | CDR3nt
TRBJ2-3 | - | TRBV6-5 | - | CASSLGTNPTDTQYF | TGTGCCAGCAGTCTCGGGACCAACCCTACAGATACGCAGTATTTT
TRBJ1-6 | - | TRBV4-1 | - | CASSQDVWEAYNSPLHF | TGCGCCAGCAGCCAAGACGTATGGGAGGCCTATAATTCACCCCTCCACTTT
TRBJ2-7 | TRBD2 | TRBV4-2 | - | CASSQDWSGGADEQYF | TGTGCCAGCAGCCAAGATTGGAGCGGGGGGGCCGACGAGCAGTACTTC
TRBJ1-2 | - | TRBV11-1 | - | CASSRGDVAGYTF | TGTGCCAGCAGCAGGGGGGACGTGGCTGGCTACACCTTC
TRBJ1-2 | TRBD1 | TRBV19 | once | CASSIPAGGRGNYGYTF | TGTGCCAGTAGTATCCCAGCAGGGGGTAGGGGTAACTATGGCTACACCTTC
TRBJ1-2 | - | TRBV21-1 | - | CASSRARYGYTF | TGTGCCAGCAGCAGGGCCCGCTATGGCTACACCTTC
TRBJ2-7 | - | TRBV5-6 | - | CASSLRGVDEQYF | TGTGCCAGCAGCTTAAGGGGGGTAGACGAGCAGTACTTC
TRBJ2-3 | - | TRBV5-6 | - | CASSSGGSSTQYF | TGTGCCAGCAGCTCCGGGGGATCAAGTACGCAGTATTTT
TRBJ1-1 | TRBD1 | TRBV28 | - | CASSGDREWNTEAFF | TGTGCCAGCAGTGGGGACAGGGAGTGGAACACTGAAGCTTTCTTT
TRBJ1-6 | - | TRBV9 | - | CASSPGGGGSPLHF | TGTGCCAGCAGCCCAGGCGGGGGAGGGTCACCCCTCCACTTT
TRBJ1-1 | - | TRBV10-3 | - | CAISESQGEGEAFF | TGTGCCATCAGTGAGTCGCAGGGCGAGGGTGAAGCTTTCTTT
TRBJ2-1 | - | TRBV5-6 | - | CASSTRNEQFF | TGTGCCAGCTCGACTCGTAATGAGCAGTTCTTC
TRBJ2-1 | - | TRBV11-2 | - | CASSLAGVVYNEQFF | TGTGCCAGCAGCTTAGCGGGGGTAGTCTACAATGAGCAGTTCTTC
TRBJ2-7 | TRBD1 | TRBV5-1 | - | CASSVTGLYNEQYF | TGCGCCAGCAGCGTGACAGGGCTATACAACGAGCAGTACTTC
TRBJ2-7 | - | TRBV27 | - | CASSLSGGQGGYEQYF | TGTGCCAGCAGTTTATCGGGCGGGCAGGGGGGCTACGAGCAGTACTTC
TRBJ1-6 | TRBD1 | TRBV19 | once | CASSTGQGNNSPLHF | TGTGCCAGTAGTACCGGACAGGGGAACAATTCACCCCTCCACTTT
TRBJ2-3 | TRBD2 | TRBV5-1 | - | CASSPGTSGLTDTQYF | TGCGCCAGCAGCCCTGGGACTAGCGGACTCACAGATACGCAGTATTTT
TRBJ2-3 | TRBD2 | TRBV5-1 | - | CASSPPSGGFTDTQYF | TGCGCCAGCAGCCCACCCAGCGGGGGGTTCACAGATACGCAGTATTTT
TRBJ1-3 | TRBD1 | TRBV6-6 | - | CASASTGYVGNTIYF | TGTGCCAGCGCATCGACAGGGTACGTTGGAAACACCATATATTTT
TRBJ1-6 | - | TRBV5-1 | - | CASSLVGTNNSPLHF | TGCGCCAGCAGCTTGGTGGGGACGAATAATTCACCCCTCCACTTT
TRBJ1-5 | - | TRBV12-1 | - | CASRAPGGECQPQHF | TGTGCCAGCAGGGCCCCAGGGGGGGAGTGCCAGCCCCAGCATTTT
TRBJ2-7 | TRBD1 | TRBV27 | - | CASSLDRGHEQYF | TGTGCCAGCAGCCTGGACAGGGGGCACGAGCAGTACTTC
TRBJ2-2 | TRBD2 | TRBV9 | - | CASSGQTSGGAGELFF | TGTGCCAGCAGCGGTCAGACTAGCGGGGGGGCCGGGGAGCTGTTTTTT
TRBJ2-5 | - | TRBV4-2 | - | CASSQDQGRISGETQYF | TGTGCCAGCAGCCAAGATCAGGGCCGGATAAGCGGGGAGACCCAGTACTTC
TRBJ2-5 | TRBD2 | TRBV5-4 | - | CASRGLAGAETQYF | TGTGCCAGCAGGGGACTAGCGGGGGCCGAGACCCAGTACTTC
TRBJ1-1 | - | TRBV6-5 | once | CASSYSGWTEAFF | TGTGCCAGCAGTTACTCGGGTTGGACTGAAGCTTTCTTT
TRBJ1-3 | - | TRBV30 | - | CAWPTVDGNTIYF | TGTGCCTGGCCGACAGTGGATGGAAACACCATATATTTT
TRBJ1-2 | - | TRBV6-5 | - | CASLGGAEPSYGYTF | TGTGCCAGCCTAGGGGGGGCAGAACCATCCTATGGCTACACCTTC
TRBJ2-3 | - | TRBV7-2 | once | CASSLAVTDTQYF | TGTGCCAGCAGCTTAGCGGTCACAGATACGCAGTATTTT
TRBJ2-1 | - | TRBV10-1 | - | CASSVGQYNEQFF | TGCGCCAGCAGTGTAGGACAGTACAATGAGCAGTTCTTC
TRBJ1-6 | - | TRBV19 | - | CASSNGSTTYNSPLHF | TGTGCCAGTAGTAACGGCAGTACTACTTATAATTCACCCCTCCACTTT
TRBJ2-2 | - | TRBV7-2 | - | CASSLSLALGELFF | TGTGCCAGCAGCCTGAGCCTTGCGCTCGGGGAGCTGTTTTTT
TRBJ2-4 | - | TRBV28 | - | CASSLRVLAKNIQYF | TGTGCCAGCAGTTTGAGGGTACTAGCCAAAAACATTCAGTACTTC
TRBJ1-2 | - | TRBV4-3 | - | CASSQLGSIYGYTF | TGCGCCAGCAGCCAGCTGGGATCGATATATGGCTACACCTTC
TRBJ1-2 | - | TRBV5-6 | - | CASSFYLREHGYTF | TGTGCCAGCAGCTTTTATCTTCGGGAGCATGGCTACACCTTC
TRBJ2-2 | - | TRBV7-3 | - | CASSLYMGSNTGELFF | TGTGCCAGCAGCTTATATATGGGCTCGAACACCGGGGAGCTGTTTTTT
TRBJ2-5 | TRBD2 | TRBV28 | - | CASSAGGSAETQYF | TGTGCCAGCAGTGCGGGGGGGTCAGCGGAGACCCAGTACTTC
TRBJ2-1 | - | TRBV27 | - | CASTRAAGNEQFF | TGTGCCAGCACCCGGGCGGCTGGCAATGAGCAGTTCTTC
TRBJ2-7 | TRBD1 | TRBV6-6 | - | CASISTPGQGSYEQYF | TGTGCCAGCATTTCTACTCCGGGACAGGGCTCCTACGAGCAGTACTTC
TRBJ2-1 | - | TRBV19 | - | CASRRPGGYNEQFF | TGTGCCAGTAGACGTCCAGGGGGGTACAATGAGCAGTTCTTC
TRBJ1-1 | - | TRBV30 | - | CAWSWSDSEIATSEAFF | TGTGCCTGGAGTTGGAGTGACAGTGAAATAGCTACATCTGAAGCTTTCTTT
TRBJ2-2 | - | TRBV5-6 | once | CASSLGGAGTGELFF | TGTGCCAGCAGTCTCGGGGGCGCGGGGACCGGGGAGCTGTTTTTT
TRBJ1-2 | TRBD1 | TRBV28 | - | CATADRGSGYTF | TGTGCCACCGCGGACAGGGGCAGTGGCTACACCTTC
TRBJ2-7 | - | TRBV19 | - | CATITGQPPYEQYF | TGTGCCACCATTACGGGACAACCGCCCTACGAGCAGTACTTC